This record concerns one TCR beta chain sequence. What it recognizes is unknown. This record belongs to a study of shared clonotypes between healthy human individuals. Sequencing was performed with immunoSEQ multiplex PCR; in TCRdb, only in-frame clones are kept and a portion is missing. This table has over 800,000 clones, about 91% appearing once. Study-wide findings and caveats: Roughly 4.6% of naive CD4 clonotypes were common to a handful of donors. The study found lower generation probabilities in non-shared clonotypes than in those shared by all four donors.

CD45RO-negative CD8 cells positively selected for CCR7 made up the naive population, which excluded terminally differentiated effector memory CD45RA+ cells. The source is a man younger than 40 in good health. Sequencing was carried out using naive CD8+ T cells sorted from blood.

The CDR3 sequence is CASSQSPLAGAGGELFF. The CDR3 nucleotides are TGCGCCAGCAGCCAAAGCCCCCTAGCGGGAGCGGGCGGGGAGCTGTTTTTT. The chain recombines TRBV4-3 with TRBJ2-2, with 10 bases fitting TRBD2. The V gene end was trimmed by 2 bases and the J gene end by 7 bases; junction bases not matched to a gene: 10. This CDR3 is 17 amino acids long. Germline loops: CDR1 LGHNA, CDR2 YSLEER.